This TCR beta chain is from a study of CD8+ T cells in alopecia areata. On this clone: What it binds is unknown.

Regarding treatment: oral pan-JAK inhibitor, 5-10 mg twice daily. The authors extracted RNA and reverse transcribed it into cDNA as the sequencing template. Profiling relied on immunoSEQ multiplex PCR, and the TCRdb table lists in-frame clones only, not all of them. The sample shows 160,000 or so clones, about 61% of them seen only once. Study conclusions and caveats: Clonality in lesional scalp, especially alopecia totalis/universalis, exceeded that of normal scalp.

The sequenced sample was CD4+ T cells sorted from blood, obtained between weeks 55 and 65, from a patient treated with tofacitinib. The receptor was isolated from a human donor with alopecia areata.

The CDR3 sequence is CASSLEWGQPQHF. CDR3 in DNA: TGTGCCAGCAGTTTAGAGTGGGGTCAGCCCCAGCATTTT. This chain joins TRBV27 and TRBJ1-5; unclear D gene. Trimming took 2 bases from V and 6 from J, leaving 8 bases between them. The CDR3 loop spans 13 amino acids. Germline assignment: CDR1 MNHEY and CDR2 SMNVEV (reference sequence).